This TCR beta chain was recovered during a study of CD8+ T cells in alopecia areata. In the study overall: Twice a day, 5 to 10 mg of oral tofacitinib was administered to treated patients. Regarding the study as a whole: The link between baseline CD8+ expansion and response remains uncertain with one nonresponder. Scalp clonality, together with expanded CD8+ clones among the top 100, fell significantly with tofacitinib.

There are 14 residues in the CDR3. From germline, CDR1 is SQVTM and CDR2 ANQGSEA. With 2 bases removed from V and 1 base from J, the gap between germline ends came to 8 bases. A remark on this clone: Its antigen is undetermined.

Extracted RNA was reverse transcribed, and the resulting cDNA served as sequencing template. The table came from immunoSEQ multiplex PCR; TCRdb's copy has only in-frame clones and leaves some out. The data show approximately 300,000 clones, with roughly 60% seen just once and over 1.5% held by the top ten. Treatment: oral pan-JAK inhibitor, 5-10 mg twice daily. It was from PBMCs that CD4+ and CD8+ T cells were sorted. V and J are TRBV29-1 and TRBJ2-2; D is uncertain. The TCR sequence derives from a human donor with alopecia areata. The specimen comprised CD4+ T cells sorted from blood, sampled at week 24, from a patient treated with tofacitinib. The CDR3 bases are TGCAGCGTTGAACGGCGGAAGAACACCGGGGAGCTGTTTTTT. This sequence encodes CSVERRKNTGELFF.